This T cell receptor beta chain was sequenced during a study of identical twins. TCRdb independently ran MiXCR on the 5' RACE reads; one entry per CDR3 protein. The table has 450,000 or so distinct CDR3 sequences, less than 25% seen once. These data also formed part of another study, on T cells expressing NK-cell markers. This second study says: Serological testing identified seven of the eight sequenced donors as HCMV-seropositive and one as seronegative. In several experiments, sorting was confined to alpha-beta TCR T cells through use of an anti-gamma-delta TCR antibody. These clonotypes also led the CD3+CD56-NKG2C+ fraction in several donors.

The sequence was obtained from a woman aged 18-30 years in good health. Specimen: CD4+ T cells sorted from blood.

In DNA form, the CDR3 reads TGTGCCAGCAGCCAACATTTCCGGAACACTGAAGCTTTCTTT. Its translation: CASSQHFRNTEAFF. This chain uses TRBV6-1 with TRBJ1-1; D gene unclear. The germline V and J ends were trimmed by 6 bases and 1 base, with 12 bases remaining between them. The V gene's germline CDR1 is MNHNS and CDR2 SASEGT. This CDR3 is 14 amino acids long.